A single sample gave rise to the 8 T cell receptor beta chains below, sequenced in a study of cytomegalovirus exposure and HLA in healthy donors. The PCR contained 60 Vbeta and 13 Jbeta primers. Assay: immunoSEQ multiplex PCR; the TCRdb copy retains only in-frame clones and omits some. The repertoire holds under 150,000 clones, with 73% as singletons. The sample was PBMCs. The receptors come from a human donor in good health.

The chain couples TRBV11-2 to TRBJ2-3; D not resolved. This CDR3 contains 13 residues. CDR1 is SGHAT, CDR2 FQNNGV, per germline. The germline V and J ends were trimmed by 6 bases and 4 bases, with 11 bases remaining between them. The CDR3 loop is CASSILVADTQYF. Written as DNA, the CDR3 is TGTGCCAGCAGTATCCTTGTCGCAGATACGCAGTATTTT.

The chain links TRBV6-1 to TRBJ1-3; possible D gene TRBD1, 5 bases. V was clipped by 4 bases and J by 0 bases, with 10 bases between them. CDR1 is MNHNS, CDR2 SASEGT, per germline. The CDR3 covers 15 residues. The CDR3 coding sequence is TGTGCCAGCAGTGTGGACACGAGCTCTGGAAACACCATATATTTT. Its translation: CASSVDTSSGNTIYF.

The V gene is TRBV5-1, the J gene TRBJ2-5; 7 positions match TRBD2. With the DNA end fitting TRBJ2-7 better, the J assignment may be wrong. This CDR3 is built from 16 residues. In germline, CDR1 is SGHRS, CDR2 YFSETQ. In nucleotides, the CDR3 is TGCGCCAGCAGCTTGGGGTCCGGGGGGACTACCTACGAGCAGTACTTC. Protein product: CASSLGSGGTTYEQYF.

The CDR3 sequence: CASSEGVTQETQYF. CDR3 DNA sequence: TGTGCCAGCAGTGAAGGAGTAACCCAAGAGACCCAGTACTTC. The genes are TRBV6-1 and TRBJ2-5; D not certain. Trimming took off 1 base at V and 1 base at J, with 7 bases between the two ends. CDR1 and CDR2 from the germline V gene are MNHNS and SASEGT. This CDR3 comprises 14 residues.

This clone was picked up one time. V is TRBV14 and J is TRBJ2-5; D gene ambiguous. Trimming removed 5 bases from V and 2 bases from J, with 21 bases in between. CDR3 size: 17 residues. The germline gives CDR1 SGHDN, CDR2 FVKESK. DNA of the CDR3: TGTGCCAGCAGCAACAACCTAAAACTACCGAGACAAGAGACCCAGTACTTC. Translated: CASSNNLKLPRQETQYF.

The J gene is TRBJ2-1, the V gene TRBV28; 14 bases agree with TRBD2. Unmatched junction bases numbered 19, after V lost 5 bases and J lost 7 bases. Germline V gives CDR1 MDHEN, CDR2 SYDVKM. The CDR3 has 20 residues. CDR3 protein: CASSQDRGRLAGGRGNEQFF. The CDR3 bases are TGTGCCAGCAGTCAGGACAGGGGAAGACTAGCGGGAGGGCGGGGGAATGAGCAGTTCTTC. The complete variable domain, with remaining parts taken from reference TRBV28 and TRBJ2-1, reads DVKVTQSSRYLVKRTGEKVFLECVQDMDHENMFWYRQDPGLGLRLIYFSYDVKMKEKGDIPEGYSVSREKKERFSLILESASTNQTSMYLCASSQDRGRLAGGRGNEQFFGPGTRLTVL.

This chain links TRBV28 with TRBJ1-5, with D perhaps TRBD1 (5 bases). The CDR3 runs to 13 residues. Germline V gene sequence: CDR1 MDHEN, CDR2 SYDVKM. Trimming removed 2 bases from V and 5 bases from J, with 7 bases in between. The CDR3 protein is CASSLARDQPQHF. The CDR3 DNA follows: TGTGCCAGCAGTTTAGCCAGGGATCAGCCCCAGCATTTT.

The rearrangement joins TRBV14 to TRBJ2-7, with 8 bases fitting TRBD1. V dropped 2 bases and J dropped 0; count of bases not matched to a gene: 6. The CDR3 consists of 16 residues. Germline V gene sequence: CDR1 SGHDN, CDR2 FVKESK. The CDR3 DNA sequence: TGTGCCAGCAGCCAACCTGGACAGGGCGACTCCTACGAGCAGTACTTC. Protein: CASSQPGQGDSYEQYF.